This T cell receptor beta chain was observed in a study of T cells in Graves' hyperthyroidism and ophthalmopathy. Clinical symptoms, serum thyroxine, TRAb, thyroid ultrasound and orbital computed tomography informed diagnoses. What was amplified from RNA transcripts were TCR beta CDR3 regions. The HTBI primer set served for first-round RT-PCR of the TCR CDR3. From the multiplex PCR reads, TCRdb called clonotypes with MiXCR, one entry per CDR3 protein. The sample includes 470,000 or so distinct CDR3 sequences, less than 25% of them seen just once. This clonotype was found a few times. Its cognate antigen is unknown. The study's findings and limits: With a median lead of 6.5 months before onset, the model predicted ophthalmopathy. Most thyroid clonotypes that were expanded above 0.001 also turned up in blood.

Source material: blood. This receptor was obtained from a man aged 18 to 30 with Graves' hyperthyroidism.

The CDR3 loop is CAISGRTRGMNTEAFF. CDR3 nucleotide sequence: TGTGCCATCAGTGGCAGGACTAGGGGCATGAACACTGAAGCTTTCTTT. The chain recombines TRBV10-3 with TRBJ1-1; TRBD1 might be the D (5 bases). The CDR3 covers 16 residues. V dropped 4 bases and J dropped 0 bases, with 15 bases sitting between them. The germline V gene encodes CDR1 ENHRY and CDR2 SYGVKD.